This TCR beta chain derives from a study of blood T cells in healthy people across ages. The CDR3 is 13 residues long. The germline CDR1 and CDR2 sequences are SGHTA and FQGNSA. J lost 13 bases, V lost 10 bases, and 13 bases had no gene match. A J-beta primer mix and a sample-barcoded 5' primer were used in a second PCR of about 7 to 12 cycles. TCRdb called the 5' RACE reads again in MiXCR, with one record for every CDR3 protein. Among some 1.5 million distinct CDR3 sequences listed, approximately 28% were seen once. No fewer than 7 million PBMCs went into each sample. A word on this clonotype: A much larger clone differs from this one at a single base, so this may be a read error.

The TCR originated in a woman in her 30s in good health. This rearrangement joins TRBV7-2 to TRBJ2-1; 10 bases line up with TRBD2. Sequenced: blood. CDR3 sequence: CATEREGGETQFF. Written as DNA, the CDR3 is TGTGCCACAGAGCGGGAGGGCGGCGAGACCCAGTTCTTC.